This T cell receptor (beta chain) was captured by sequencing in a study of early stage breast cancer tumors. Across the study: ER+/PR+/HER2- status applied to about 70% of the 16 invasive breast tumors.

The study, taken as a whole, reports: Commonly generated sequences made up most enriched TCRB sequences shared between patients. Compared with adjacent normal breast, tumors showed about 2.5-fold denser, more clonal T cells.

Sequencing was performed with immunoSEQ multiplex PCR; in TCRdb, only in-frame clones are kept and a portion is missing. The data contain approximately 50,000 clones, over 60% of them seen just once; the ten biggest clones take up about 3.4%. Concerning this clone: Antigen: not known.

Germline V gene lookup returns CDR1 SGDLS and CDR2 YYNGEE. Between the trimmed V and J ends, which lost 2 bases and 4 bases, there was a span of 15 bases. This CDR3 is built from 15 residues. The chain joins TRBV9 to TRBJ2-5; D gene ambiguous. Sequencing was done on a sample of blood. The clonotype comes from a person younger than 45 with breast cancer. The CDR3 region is CASSVRPVSPETQYF. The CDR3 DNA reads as TGTGCCAGCAGCGTTCGGCCCGTAAGCCCAGAGACCCAGTACTTC.